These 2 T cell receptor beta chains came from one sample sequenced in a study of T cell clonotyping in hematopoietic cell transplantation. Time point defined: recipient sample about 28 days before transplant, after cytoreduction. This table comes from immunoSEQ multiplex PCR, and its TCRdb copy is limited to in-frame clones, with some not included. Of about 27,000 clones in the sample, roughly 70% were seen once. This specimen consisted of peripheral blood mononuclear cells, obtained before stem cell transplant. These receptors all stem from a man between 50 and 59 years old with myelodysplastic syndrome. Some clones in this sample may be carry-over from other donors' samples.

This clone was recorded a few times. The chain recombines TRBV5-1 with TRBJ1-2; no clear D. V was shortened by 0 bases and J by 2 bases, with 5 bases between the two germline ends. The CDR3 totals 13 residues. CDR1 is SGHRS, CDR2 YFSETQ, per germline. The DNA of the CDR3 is TGCGCCAGCAGCTTGGGGGAGAACTATGGCTACACCTTC. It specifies CASSLGENYGYTF.

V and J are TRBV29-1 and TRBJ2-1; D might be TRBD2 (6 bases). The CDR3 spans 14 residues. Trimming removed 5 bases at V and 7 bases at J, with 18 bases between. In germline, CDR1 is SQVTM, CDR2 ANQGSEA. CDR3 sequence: CSVLTTRSGNEQFF. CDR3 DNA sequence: TGCAGCGTTCTCACGACTAGATCAGGAAATGAGCAGTTCTTC.